This passage covers 6 T cell receptor beta chains from one sample sequenced in a study of cytomegalovirus exposure and HLA in healthy donors. The PCR employed 60 Vbeta primers together with 13 Jbeta primers. Using immunoSEQ multiplex PCR, the repertoire was profiled, and TCRdb retains in-frame clones only, with some absent. The data contain about 120,000 clones, over 60% of them singletons. Sequencing was carried out using PBMCs. The source of these receptors is a woman in her thirties in good health and CMV-seropositive.

The chain recombines TRBV12-5 with TRBJ1-1; D perhaps matches TRBD1 (6 bases). The germline CDR1 and CDR2 sequences are LGHNT and FRNRAP. CDR3 length: 15 residues. Trimming removed 7 bases from V and 0 bases from J, with 15 bases in between. The CDR3 DNA reads as TGTGCTAGTGCCATGGACAGACTAATGAACACTGAAGCTTTCTTT. Amino acids: CASAMDRLMNTEAFF. The variable domain in full, completed from reference TRBV12-5 and TRBJ1-1, reads DARVTQTPRHKVTEMGQEVTMRCQPILGHNTVFWYRQTMMQGLELLAYFRNRAPLDDSGMPKDRFSAEMPDATLATLKIQPSEPRDSAVYFCASAMDRLMNTEAFFGQGTRLTVV.

In its sample, this clone was seen a few times. The chain links TRBV29-1 to TRBJ2-1; D is possibly TRBD2 (7 bases). This CDR3 contains 15 residues. Germline CDR1 SQVTM, CDR2 ANQGSEA. The germline V and J ends were trimmed by 7 bases and 2 bases, with 18 bases remaining between them. CDR3 region: CSGRGGGGPYNEQFF. The CDR3 bases are TGCAGCGGGAGGGGGGGCGGGGGCCCCTACAATGAGCAGTTCTTC.

The V call is TRBV5-6, the J call TRBJ1-5; no clear D. Looked up from germline, CDR1 is SGHDT and CDR2 is YYEEEE. Trimming took 2 bases from V and 2 from J, leaving 5 bases between them. The CDR3 has 13 residues. CDR3 region: CASSFGGNQPQHF. The CDR3, as DNA: TGTGCCAGCAGCTTCGGAGGCAATCAGCCCCAGCATTTT.

The CDR3 here is CASTRDRGHTGELFF. The CDR3 DNA sequence: TGCGCCAGCACCCGGGACAGGGGGCACACCGGGGAGCTGTTTTTT. This chain joins TRBV5-1 and TRBJ2-2; 12 positions match TRBD1. After removal of 6 bases from V and 3 bases from J, the junction contained 3 bases not matched to a gene. This CDR3 spans 15 amino acids. From germline, CDR1 is SGHRS and CDR2 YFSETQ.

The chain joins TRBV4-3 to TRBJ1-5; D is undetermined. Germline V gene sequence: CDR1 LGHNA, CDR2 YSLEER. V lost 0 bases to trimming and J lost 6 bases, with 12 bases between them. CDR3 length: 15 residues. The CDR3 nucleotides are TGCGCCAGCAGCCAAGATTGGGCCGGGATTCAGCCCCAGCATTTT. This codes for CASSQDWAGIQPQHF.

This clone was seen a few times. This chain joins TRBV7-2 and TRBJ2-3; 10 bases fit TRBD1. This CDR3 is built from 16 residues. Looked up from germline, CDR1 is SGHTA and CDR2 is FQGNSA. After removal of 2 bases from V and 1 base from J, the junction contained 3 bases not matched to a gene. The CDR3 loop reads CASSLRGTGGTDTQYF. Written as DNA, the CDR3 is TGTGCCAGCAGCTTAAGGGGGACAGGGGGCACAGATACGCAGTATTTT.